Included here is one TCR beta chain sequence, with context. Clones were read by immunoSEQ multiplex PCR, and TCRdb kept only the in-frame ones, dropping some. The sample contains tens of thousands of clones, approximately 79% of which appear only once. Per germline, CDR1 SNHLY and CDR2 FYNNEI. The CDR3 totals 12 residues. The V gene lost 4 bases and the J gene lost 8 bases, with 6 bases spanning the gap. These data are taken from a study of memory CD4+ T cells and cytomegalovirus serostatus. The sort gate was single viable CD3+CD4+CD8-CD45RO+ cells for memory CD4+ T cells. Source material: memory CD4+ T cells from blood. The sequence derives from an adult in good health and CMV-seronegative. The V gene is TRBV2, the J gene TRBJ1-6; no clear D. This chain's CDR3 is CASSVTHSPLHF. The CDR3 nucleotides are TGTGCCAGCAGTGTGACCCATTCACCCCTCCACTTT.